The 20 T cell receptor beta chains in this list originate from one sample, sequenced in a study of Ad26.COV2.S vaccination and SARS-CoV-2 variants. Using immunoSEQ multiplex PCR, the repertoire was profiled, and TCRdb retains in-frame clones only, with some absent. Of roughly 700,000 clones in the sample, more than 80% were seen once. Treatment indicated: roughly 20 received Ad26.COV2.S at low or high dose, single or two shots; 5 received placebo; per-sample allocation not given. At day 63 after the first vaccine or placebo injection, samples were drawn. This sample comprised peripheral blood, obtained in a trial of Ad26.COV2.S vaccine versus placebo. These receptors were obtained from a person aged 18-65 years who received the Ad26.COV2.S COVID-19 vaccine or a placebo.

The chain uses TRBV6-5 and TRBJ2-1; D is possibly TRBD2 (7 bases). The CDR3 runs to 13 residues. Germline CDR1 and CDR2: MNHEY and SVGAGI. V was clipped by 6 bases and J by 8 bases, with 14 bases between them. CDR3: CASRGGGAYEQFF. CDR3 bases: TGTGCCAGCAGAGGAGGGGGGGCGTATGAGCAGTTCTTC.

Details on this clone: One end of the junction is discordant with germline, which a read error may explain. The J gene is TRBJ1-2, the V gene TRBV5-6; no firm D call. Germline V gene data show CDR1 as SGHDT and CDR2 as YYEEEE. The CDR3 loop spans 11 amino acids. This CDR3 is CACSRGDGYTF. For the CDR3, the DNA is TGTGCCTGCAGTCGCGGCGATGGCTACACCTTC.

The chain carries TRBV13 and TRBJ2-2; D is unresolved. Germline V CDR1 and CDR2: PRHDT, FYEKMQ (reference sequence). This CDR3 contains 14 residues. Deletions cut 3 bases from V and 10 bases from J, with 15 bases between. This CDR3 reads CASSLRLRGEELFF. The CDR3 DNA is TGTGCCAGCAGCTTGAGGCTAAGAGGCGAGGAGCTGTTTTTT.

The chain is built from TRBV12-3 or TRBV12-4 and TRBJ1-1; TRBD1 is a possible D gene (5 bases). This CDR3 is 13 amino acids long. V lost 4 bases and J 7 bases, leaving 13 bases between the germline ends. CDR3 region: CASSWDGRIEAFF. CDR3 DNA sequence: TGTGCCAGCAGTTGGGACGGCCGAATTGAAGCTTTCTTT.

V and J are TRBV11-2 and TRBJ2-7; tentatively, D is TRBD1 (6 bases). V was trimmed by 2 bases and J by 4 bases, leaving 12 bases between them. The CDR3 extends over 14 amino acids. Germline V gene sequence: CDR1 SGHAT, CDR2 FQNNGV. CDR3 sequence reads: CASSLWYREYEQYF. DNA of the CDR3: TGTGCCAGCAGCTTATGGTACAGGGAGTACGAGCAGTACTTC.

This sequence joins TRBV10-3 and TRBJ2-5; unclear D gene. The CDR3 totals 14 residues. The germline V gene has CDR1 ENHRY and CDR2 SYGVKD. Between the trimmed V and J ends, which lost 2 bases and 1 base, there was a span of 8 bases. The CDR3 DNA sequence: TGTGCCATCAGTGAGGGAAGGACCCAAGAGACCCAGTACTTC. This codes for CAISEGRTQETQYF.

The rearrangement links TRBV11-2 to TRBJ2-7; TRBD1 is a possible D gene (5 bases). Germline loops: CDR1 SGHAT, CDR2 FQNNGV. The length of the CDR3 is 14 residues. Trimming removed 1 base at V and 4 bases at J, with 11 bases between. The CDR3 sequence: CASSLGGREYEQYF. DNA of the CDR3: TGTGCCAGCAGCTTAGGGGGCAGGGAATACGAGCAGTACTTC. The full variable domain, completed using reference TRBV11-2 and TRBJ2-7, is EAGVAQSPRYKIIEKRQSVAFWCNPISGHATLYWYQQILGQGPKLLIQFQNNGVVDDSQLPKDRFSAERLKGVDSTLKIQPAKLEDSAVYLCASSLGGREYEQYFGPGTRLTVT.

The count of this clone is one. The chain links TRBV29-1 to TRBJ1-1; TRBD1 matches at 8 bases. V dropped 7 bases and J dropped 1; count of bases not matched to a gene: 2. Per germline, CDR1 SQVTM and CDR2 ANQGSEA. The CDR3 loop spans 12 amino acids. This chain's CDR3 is CSGGQGNTEAFF. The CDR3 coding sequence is TGCAGCGGTGGACAGGGGAACACTGAAGCTTTCTTT.

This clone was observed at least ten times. The DNA for the CDR3 is TGTGCCAGCACCCAGGGGGGCCGTTACGAGCAGTACTTC. Encoded protein: CASTQGGRYEQYF. This chain links TRBV28 with TRBJ2-7; D is perhaps TRBD1 (7 bases). This CDR3 spans 13 amino acids. Germline V lookup: CDR1 MDHEN, CDR2 SYDVKM. V lost 7 bases, J lost 4 bases, and 14 bases lay in between.

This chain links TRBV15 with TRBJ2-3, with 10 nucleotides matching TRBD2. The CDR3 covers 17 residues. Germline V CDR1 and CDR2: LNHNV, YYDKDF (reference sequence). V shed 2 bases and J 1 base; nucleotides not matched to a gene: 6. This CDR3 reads CATSRRIGTSGTDTQYF. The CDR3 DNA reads TGTGCCACCAGCAGACGAATCGGGACTAGCGGCACAGATACGCAGTATTTT.

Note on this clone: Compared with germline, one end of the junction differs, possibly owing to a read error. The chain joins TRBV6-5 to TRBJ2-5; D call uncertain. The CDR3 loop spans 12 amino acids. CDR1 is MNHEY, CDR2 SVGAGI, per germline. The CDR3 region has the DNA TGTGGCAGCCAGAGTCCCTTTGAGACCCAGTACTTC. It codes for CGSQSPFETQYF.

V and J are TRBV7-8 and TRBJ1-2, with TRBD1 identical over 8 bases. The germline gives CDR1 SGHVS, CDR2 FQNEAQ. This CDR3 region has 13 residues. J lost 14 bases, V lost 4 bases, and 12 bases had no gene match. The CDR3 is CASSYNRGLYKTF. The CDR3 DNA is TGTGCCAGCAGCTACAACAGGGGGTTATATAAGACCTTC.

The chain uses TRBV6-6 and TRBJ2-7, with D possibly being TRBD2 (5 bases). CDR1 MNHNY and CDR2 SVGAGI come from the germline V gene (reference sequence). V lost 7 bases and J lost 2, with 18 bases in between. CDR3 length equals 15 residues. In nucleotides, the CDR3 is TGTGCCAGCACCCCCAGAGCGGAGCAGCCCTACGAGCAGTACTTC. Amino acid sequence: CASTPRAEQPYEQYF.

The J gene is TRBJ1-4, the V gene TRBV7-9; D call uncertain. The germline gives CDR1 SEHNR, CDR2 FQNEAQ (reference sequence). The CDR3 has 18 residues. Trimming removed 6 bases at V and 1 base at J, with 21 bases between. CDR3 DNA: TGTGCCAGCAGGTCGATTCGGCTGGGTAGGGAAACTAATGAAAAACTGTTTTTT. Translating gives CASRSIRLGRETNEKLFF.

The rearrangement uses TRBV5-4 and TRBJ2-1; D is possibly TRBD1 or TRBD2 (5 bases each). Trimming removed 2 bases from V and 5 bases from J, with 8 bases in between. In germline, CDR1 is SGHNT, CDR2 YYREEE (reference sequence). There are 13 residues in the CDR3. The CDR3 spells CASSLRDHNEQFF. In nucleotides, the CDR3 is TGTGCCAGCAGCTTACGGGACCACAATGAGCAGTTCTTC.

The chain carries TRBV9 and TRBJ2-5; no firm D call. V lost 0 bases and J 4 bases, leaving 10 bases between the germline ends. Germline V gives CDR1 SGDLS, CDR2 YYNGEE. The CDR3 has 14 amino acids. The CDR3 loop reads CASSVGGLSETQYF. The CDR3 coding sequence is TGTGCCAGCAGCGTAGGCGGCCTGTCAGAGACCCAGTACTTC.

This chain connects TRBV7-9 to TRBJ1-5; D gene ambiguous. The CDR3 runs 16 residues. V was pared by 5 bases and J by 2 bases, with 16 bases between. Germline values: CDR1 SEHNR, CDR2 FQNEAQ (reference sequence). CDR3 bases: TGTGCCAGCAGCGCAGGAGGCGGATTTGGCAATCAGCCCCAGCATTTT. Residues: CASSAGGGFGNQPQHF. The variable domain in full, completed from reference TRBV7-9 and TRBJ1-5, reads DTGVSQNPRHKITKRGQNVTFRCDPISEHNRLYWYRQTLGQGPEFLTYFQNEAQLEKSRLLSDRFSAERPKGSFSTLEIQRTEQGDSAMYLCASSAGGGFGNQPQHFGDGTRLSIL.

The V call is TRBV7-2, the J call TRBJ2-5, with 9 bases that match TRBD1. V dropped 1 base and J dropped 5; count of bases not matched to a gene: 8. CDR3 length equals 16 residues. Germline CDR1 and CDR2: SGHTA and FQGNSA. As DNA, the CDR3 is TGTGCCAGCAGCTTAGGCTCTACAGGGGGCTGGGAGACCCAGTACTTC. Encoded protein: CASSLGSTGGWETQYF.

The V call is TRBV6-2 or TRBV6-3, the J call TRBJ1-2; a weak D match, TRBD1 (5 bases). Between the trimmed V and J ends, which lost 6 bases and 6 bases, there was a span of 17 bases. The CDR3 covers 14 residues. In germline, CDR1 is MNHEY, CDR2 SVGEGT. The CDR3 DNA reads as TGTGCCAGCAGCTCGGACACCACGGGGCATGGCTACACCTTC. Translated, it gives CASSSDTTGHGYTF.

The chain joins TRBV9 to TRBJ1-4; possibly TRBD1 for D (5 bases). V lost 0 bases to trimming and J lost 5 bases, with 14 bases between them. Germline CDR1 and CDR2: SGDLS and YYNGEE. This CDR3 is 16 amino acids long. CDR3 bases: TGTGCCAGCAGCGTAGGGCCGGGGACTGGAAATGAAAAACTGTTTTTT. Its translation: CASSVGPGTGNEKLFF.